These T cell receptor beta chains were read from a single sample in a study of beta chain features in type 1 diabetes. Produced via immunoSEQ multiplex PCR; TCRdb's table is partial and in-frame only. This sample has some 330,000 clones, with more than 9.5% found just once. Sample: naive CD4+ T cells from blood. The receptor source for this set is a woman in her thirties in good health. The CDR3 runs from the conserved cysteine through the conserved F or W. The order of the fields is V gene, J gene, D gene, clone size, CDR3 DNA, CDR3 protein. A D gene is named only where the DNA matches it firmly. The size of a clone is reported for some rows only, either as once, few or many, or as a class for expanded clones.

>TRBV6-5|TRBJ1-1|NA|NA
TGTGCCAGCAGTTACCGCCCCAGGGAAAGAGCTTTCTTT
CASSYRPRERAFF
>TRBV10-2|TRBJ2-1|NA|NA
TGCGCCAGCAGCCACTACAATGAGCAGTTCTTC
CASSHYNEQFF
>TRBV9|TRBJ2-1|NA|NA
TGTGCCAGCAGCCCTTTTGAGAGCTCCTACAATGAGCAGTTCTTC
CASSPFESSYNEQFF
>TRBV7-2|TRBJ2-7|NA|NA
TGTGCCAGCAGCTTATCCGGCCAGGGGCACGAGCAGTACTTC
CASSLSGQGHEQYF
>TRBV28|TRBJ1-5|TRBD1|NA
TGTGCCAGCAGTTTGGGGACCCTCAGGGGGCGATTCAATCAGCCCCAGCATTTT
CASSLGTLRGRFNQPQHF
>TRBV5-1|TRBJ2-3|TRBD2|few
TGCGCCAGCAGCTTGTTGAACAGCGGGAGTTCGGCAGATACGCAGTATTTT
CASSLLNSGSSADTQYF
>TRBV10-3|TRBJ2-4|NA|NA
TGTGCCATCAGTGAGAATGTACTAGCCAAAAACATTCAGTACTTC
CAISENVLAKNIQYF
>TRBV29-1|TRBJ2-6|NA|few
TGCAGCGTGGGCTCGCTCGGCTCTGGGGCCAACGTCCTGACTTTC
CSVGSLGSGANVLTF
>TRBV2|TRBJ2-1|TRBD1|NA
TGTGCCAGCAGTGTCCCCCTGGCTACCAGGGGGCGATACAATGAGCAGTTCTTC
CASSVPLATRGRYNEQFF
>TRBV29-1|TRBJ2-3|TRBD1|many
TGCAGCGTTGCCGGGACAGGAGATACGCAGTATTTT
CSVAGTGDTQYF
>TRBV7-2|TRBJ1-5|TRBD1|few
TGTGCCAGCAGCTTTCTGACAGGGGGAGGTAGCAATCAGCCCCAGCATTTT
CASSFLTGGGSNQPQHF
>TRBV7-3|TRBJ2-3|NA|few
TGTGCCAGCAGCTATGGCAGGGGCACAGATACGCAGTATTTT
CASSYGRGTDTQYF
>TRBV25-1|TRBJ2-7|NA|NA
TGTGCCAGCAGTTTGGCACCAACCTACGAGCAGTACTTC
CASSLAPTYEQYF
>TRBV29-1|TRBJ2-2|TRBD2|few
TGCAGCGTTGAACGGCCTAGCGGGAACACCGGGGAGCTGTTTTTT
CSVERPSGNTGELFF
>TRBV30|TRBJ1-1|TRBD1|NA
TGTGCCTGGAGTGCTGGTACAGGGGCAATGAACACTGAAGCTTTCTTT
CAWSAGTGAMNTEAFF
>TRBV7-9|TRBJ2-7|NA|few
TGTGCCAGCAGCTCGAGGGACTCGGCTCGGGAGCAGTACTTC
CASSSRDSAREQYF
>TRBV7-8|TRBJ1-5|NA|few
TGTGCCAGCAGCTTAGCGGCCGGAGGAAATCAGCCCCAGCATTTT
CASSLAAGGNQPQHF
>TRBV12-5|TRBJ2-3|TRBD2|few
TGTGCTAGTGGGCTAGCGGGCACAGATACGCAGTATTTT
CASGLAGTDTQYF
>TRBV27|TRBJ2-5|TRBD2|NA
TGTGCCAGCCCCCTGAGGCGGGAGAGGGCACAAGAGACCCAGTACTTC
CASPLRRERAQETQYF
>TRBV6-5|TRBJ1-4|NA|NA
TGTGCCAGCAGTCGACTGTCTGCTAATGAAAAACTGTTTTTT
CASSRLSANEKLFF
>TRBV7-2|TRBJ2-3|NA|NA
TGTGCCAGCAGTCCCCGACAAATCACAGATACGCAGTATTTT
CASSPRQITDTQYF
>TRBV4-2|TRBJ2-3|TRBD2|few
TGTGCCAGCAGCCAAGACCTCCGGCCGGGACTAGGGAAAAGGATTAGCACAGATACGCAGTATTTT
CASSQDLRPGLGKRISTDTQYF
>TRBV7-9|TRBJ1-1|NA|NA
TGTGCCAGCAGCTTAACAGGCCAGAACACTGAAGCTTTCTTT
CASSLTGQNTEAFF